This passage covers 10 T cell receptor beta chains from one sample sequenced in a study of cytomegalovirus exposure and HLA in healthy donors. The PCR had 60 Vbeta and 13 Jbeta primers. Sequencing was performed with immunoSEQ multiplex PCR; in TCRdb, only in-frame clones are kept and a portion is missing. Of around 120,000 clones listed, 60% to 75% are singletons. The sequenced sample was PBMCs. Receptors originate from a man aged 40-50 years in good health and CMV-seropositive.

The V call is TRBV19, the J call TRBJ2-1; D might be TRBD2 (5 bases). The germline V and J ends were trimmed by 7 bases and 2 bases, with 18 bases remaining between them. In germline, CDR1 is LNHDA, CDR2 SQIVND (reference sequence). This CDR3 is 16 amino acids long. The chain's CDR3 is CASKEETSNAYNEQFF. DNA for the CDR3: TGTGCCAGTAAGGAGGAGACGTCGAACGCCTACAATGAGCAGTTCTTC.

This sequence joins TRBV9 and TRBJ2-7, with 10 bases aligning to TRBD2. J gave up 2 bases and V 2 bases, and 4 bases lay outside the gene matches. The CDR3 runs to 15 residues. The V gene's germline CDR1 is SGDLS and CDR2 YYNGEE. The CDR3 sequence: CASSVGTSATYEQYF. CDR3 DNA: TGTGCCAGCAGCGTGGGGACTAGCGCCACCTACGAGCAGTACTTC.

V and J are TRBV5-1 and TRBJ2-3; TRBD1 agrees at 10 bases. V was pared by 0 bases and J by 5 bases, with 12 bases of the junction left unmatched. Germline assignment: CDR1 SGHRS and CDR2 YFSETQ. The CDR3 is 18 residues long. In DNA form, the CDR3 reads TGCGCCAGCAGCTTGGTTAAGAGACAGGGGGCAAGTGGAGATACGCAGTATTTT. As protein: CASSLVKRQGASGDTQYF.

In DNA, the CDR3 is TGCGCCAGCAGCTTACCGGGACAGGGGATAGCACATGAGCAGTTCTTC. Protein: CASSLPGQGIAHEQFF. The chain employs TRBV5-1 and TRBJ2-1, with 10 bases identical to TRBD1. Germline CDR1 is SGHRS and CDR2 is YFSETQ. With 2 bases clipped from V and 8 bases from J, the junction kept 10 bases outside the gene matches. There are 16 residues in the CDR3.

The chain couples TRBV27 to TRBJ2-7; D might be TRBD1 (6 bases). Germline V gene lookup returns CDR1 MNHEY and CDR2 SMNVEV (reference sequence). This CDR3 region has 15 residues. Trimming took 5 bases from V and 1 from J, leaving 15 bases between them. The CDR3: CASSNLGTRSYEQYF. As DNA, the CDR3 is TGTGCCAGCAGTAACCTGGGGACACGTTCCTACGAGCAGTACTTC.

CDR3 in DNA: TGCGCCAGCAGCCTTACAGGGGGCGGACTAGCGGGAGTTCGTACCGGGGAGCTGTTTTTT. This encodes CASSLTGGGLAGVRTGELFF. This chain joins TRBV4-1 and TRBJ2-2; 13 nucleotides agree with TRBD2. Germline CDR1 and CDR2: MGHRA and YSYEKL. With V trimmed by 4 bases and J by 5 bases, 16 bases remained unmatched. The CDR3 runs to 20 residues.

The chain carries TRBV5-4 and TRBJ1-2, with 11 positions matching TRBD1. Unmatched junction bases numbered 12, after V lost 5 bases and J lost 6 bases. The germline V gene encodes CDR1 SGHNT and CDR2 YYREEE (reference sequence). The CDR3 sequence is 16 residues long. CDR3 sequence reads: CASRRGPGQGDDGYTF. CDR3 bases: TGTGCCAGCAGACGTGGCCCGGGACAGGGGGACGATGGCTACACCTTC.

V gene TRBV2 combines with J gene TRBJ1-3; D is possibly TRBD1 (5 bases). Germline assignment: CDR1 SNHLY and CDR2 FYNNEI. The CDR3 length is 15 residues. V was trimmed by 8 bases and J by 1 base, leaving 15 bases between them. DNA for the CDR3: TGTGCCAGCCGGGGGGGAGAAGTTTCTGGAAACACCATATATTTT. Its protein is CASRGGEVSGNTIYF. Based on the CDR3 plus reference TRBV2 and TRBJ1-3, the full variable domain is EPEVTQTPSHQVTQMGQEVILRCVPISNHLYFYWYRQILGQKVEFLVSFYNNEISEKSEIFDDQFSVERPDGSNFTLKIRSTKLEDSAMYFCASRGGEVSGNTIYFGEGSWLTVV.

DNA for the CDR3: TGCGCCAGCAGCCAAGATCCGGACTTTACCGGGGAGCTGTTTTTT. Protein product: CASSQDPDFTGELFF. The genes are TRBV4-3 and TRBJ2-2; a weak D match, TRBD2 (5 bases). The CDR3 consists of 15 residues. Germline V gives CDR1 LGHNA, CDR2 YSLEER. Deletions cut 0 bases from V and 5 bases from J, with 10 bases between.

The rearrangement links TRBV5-1 to TRBJ2-5, with TRBD1 matching over 8 bases. Trimming at V came to 4 bases and at J to 0 bases, leaving 14 bases not matched to a gene. Germline V gives CDR1 SGHRS, CDR2 YFSETQ. The CDR3 spans 18 residues. The CDR3 DNA sequence: TGCGCCAGCAGCCTGATGATAAGGACAGGGAAAGACCAAGAGACCCAGTACTTC. Its translation is CASSLMIRTGKDQETQYF. Full variable domain (remainder filled in from reference TRBV5-1 and TRBJ2-5): KAGVTQTPRYLIKTRGQQVTLSCSPISGHRSVSWYQQTPGQGLQFLFEYFSETQRNKGNFPGRFSGRQFSNSRSEMNVSTLELGDSALYLCASSLMIRTGKDQETQYFGPGTRLLVL.